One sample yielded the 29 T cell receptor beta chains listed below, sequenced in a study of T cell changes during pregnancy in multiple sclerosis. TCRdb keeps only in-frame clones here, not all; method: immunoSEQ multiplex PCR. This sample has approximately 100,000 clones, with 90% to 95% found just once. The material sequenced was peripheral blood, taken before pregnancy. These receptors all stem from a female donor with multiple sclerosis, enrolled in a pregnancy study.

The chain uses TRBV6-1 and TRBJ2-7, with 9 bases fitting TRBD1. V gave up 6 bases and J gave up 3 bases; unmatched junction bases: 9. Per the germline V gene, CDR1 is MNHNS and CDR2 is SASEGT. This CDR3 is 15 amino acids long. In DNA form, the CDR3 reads TGTGCCAGCAGGGGTAGACAGGGGGTCGACTACGAGCAGTACTTC. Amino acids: CASRGRQGVDYEQYF.

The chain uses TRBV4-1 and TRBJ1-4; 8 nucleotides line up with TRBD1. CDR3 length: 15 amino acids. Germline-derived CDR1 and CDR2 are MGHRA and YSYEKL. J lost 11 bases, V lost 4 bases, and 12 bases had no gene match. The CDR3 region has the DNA TGCGCCAGCAGCCTACCACCTGGACAGGGTGGCAAACTGTTTTTT. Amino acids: CASSLPPGQGGKLFF.

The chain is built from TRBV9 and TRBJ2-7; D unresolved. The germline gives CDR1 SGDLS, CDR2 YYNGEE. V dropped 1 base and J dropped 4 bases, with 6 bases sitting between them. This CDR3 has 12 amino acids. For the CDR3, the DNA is TGTGCCAGCAGCGTACCCAAATACGAGCAGTACTTC. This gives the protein CASSVPKYEQYF.

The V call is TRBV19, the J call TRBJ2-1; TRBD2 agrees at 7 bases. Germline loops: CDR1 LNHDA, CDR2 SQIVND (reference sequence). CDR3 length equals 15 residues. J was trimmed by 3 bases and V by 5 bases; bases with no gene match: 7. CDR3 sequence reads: CASSSRLAGYNEQFF. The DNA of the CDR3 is TGTGCCAGTAGTTCTAGACTAGCTGGCTACAATGAGCAGTTCTTC. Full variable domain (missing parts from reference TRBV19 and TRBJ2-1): DGGITQSPKYLFRKEGQNVTLSCEQNLNHDAMYWYRQDPGQGLRLIYYSQIVNDFQKGDIAEGYSVSREKKESFPLTVTSAQKNPTAFYLCASSSRLAGYNEQFFGPGTRLTVL.

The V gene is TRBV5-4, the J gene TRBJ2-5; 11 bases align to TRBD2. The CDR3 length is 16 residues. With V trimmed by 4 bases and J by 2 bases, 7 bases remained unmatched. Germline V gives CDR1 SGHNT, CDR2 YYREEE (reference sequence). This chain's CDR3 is CASSPGLAEPQETQYF. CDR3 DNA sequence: TGTGCCAGCAGCCCGGGACTAGCGGAGCCACAAGAGACCCAGTACTTC.

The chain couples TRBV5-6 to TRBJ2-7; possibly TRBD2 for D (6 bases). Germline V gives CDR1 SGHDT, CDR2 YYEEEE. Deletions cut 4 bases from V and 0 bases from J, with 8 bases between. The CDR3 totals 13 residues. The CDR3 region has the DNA TGTGCCAGCAGCAAACTAGCCTCCTACGAGCAGTACTTC. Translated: CASSKLASYEQYF.

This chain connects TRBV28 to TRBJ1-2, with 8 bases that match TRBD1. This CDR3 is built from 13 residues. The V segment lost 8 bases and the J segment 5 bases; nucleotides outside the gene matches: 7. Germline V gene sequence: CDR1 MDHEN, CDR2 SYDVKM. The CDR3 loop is CASEGRGLYGYTF. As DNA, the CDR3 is TGTGCCAGCGAGGGCAGGGGGCTGTATGGCTACACCTTC.

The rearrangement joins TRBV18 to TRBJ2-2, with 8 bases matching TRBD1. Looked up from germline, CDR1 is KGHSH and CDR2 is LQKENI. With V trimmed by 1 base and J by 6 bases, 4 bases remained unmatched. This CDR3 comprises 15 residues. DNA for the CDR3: TGTGCCAGCTCACCACGGCAGGGGGCGCCCGGGGAGCTGTTTTTT. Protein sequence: CASSPRQGAPGELFF.

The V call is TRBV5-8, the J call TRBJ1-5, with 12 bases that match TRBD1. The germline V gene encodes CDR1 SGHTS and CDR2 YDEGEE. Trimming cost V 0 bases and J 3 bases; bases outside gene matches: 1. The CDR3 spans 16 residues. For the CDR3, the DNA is TGTGCCAGCAGCTTGGGGGACAGGGGGCTCAATCAGCCCCAGCATTTT. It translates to CASSLGDRGLNQPQHF.

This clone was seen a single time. This CDR3 reads CAWSSPGHLYGYTF. CDR3 nucleotides: TGTGCCTGGAGTTCACCGGGACATCTCTATGGCTACACCTTC. The rearrangement uses TRBV30 and TRBJ1-2, with D possibly TRBD1 on 6 matching bases. This CDR3 is built from 14 residues. The V end lost 2 bases, the J end lost 4 bases, and 14 bases lay between the germline ends. Germline V gene lookup returns CDR1 GTSNPN and CDR2 SVGIG (reference sequence).

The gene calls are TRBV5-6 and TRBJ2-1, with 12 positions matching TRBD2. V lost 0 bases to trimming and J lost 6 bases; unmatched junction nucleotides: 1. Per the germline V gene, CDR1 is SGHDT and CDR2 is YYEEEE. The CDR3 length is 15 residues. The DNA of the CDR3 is TGTGCCAGCAGCTTGGGACTAGCGGGAGTCAATGAGCAGTTCTTC. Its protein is CASSLGLAGVNEQFF.

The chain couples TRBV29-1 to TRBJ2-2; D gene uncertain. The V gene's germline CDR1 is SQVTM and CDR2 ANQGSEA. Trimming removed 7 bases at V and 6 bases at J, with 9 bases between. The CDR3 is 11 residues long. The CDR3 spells CSAPLAGELFF. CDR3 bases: TGCAGCGCTCCCCTCGCCGGGGAGCTGTTTTTT.

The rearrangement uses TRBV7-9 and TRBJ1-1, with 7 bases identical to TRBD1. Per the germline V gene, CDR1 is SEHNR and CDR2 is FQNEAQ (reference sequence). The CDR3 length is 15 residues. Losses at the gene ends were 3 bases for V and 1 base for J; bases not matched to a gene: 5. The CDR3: CASSFIQGQNTEAFF. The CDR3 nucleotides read TGTGCCAGCAGCTTCATACAGGGGCAGAACACTGAAGCTTTCTTT.

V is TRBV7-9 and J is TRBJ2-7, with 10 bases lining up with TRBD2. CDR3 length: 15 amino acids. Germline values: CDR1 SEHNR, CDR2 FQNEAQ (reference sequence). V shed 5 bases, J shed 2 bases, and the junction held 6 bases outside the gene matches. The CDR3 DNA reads TGTGCCAGCAGCACCGGCGGACTAGCGGCCTACGAGCAGTACTTC. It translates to CASSTGGLAAYEQYF.

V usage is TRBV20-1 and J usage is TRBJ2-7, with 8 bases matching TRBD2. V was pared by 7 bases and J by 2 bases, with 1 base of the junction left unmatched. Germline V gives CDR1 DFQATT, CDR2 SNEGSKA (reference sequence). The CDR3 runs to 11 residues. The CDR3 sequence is CSGSGAYEQYF. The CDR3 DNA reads TGCAGTGGTAGCGGGGCCTACGAGCAGTACTTC.

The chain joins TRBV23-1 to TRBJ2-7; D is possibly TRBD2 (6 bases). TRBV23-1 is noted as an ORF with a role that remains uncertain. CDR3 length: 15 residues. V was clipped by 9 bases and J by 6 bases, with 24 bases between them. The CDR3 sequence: CASIVTEGRVGEQYF. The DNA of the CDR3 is TGCGCCAGTATCGTTACGGAGGGGCGGGTCGGCGAGCAGTACTTC.

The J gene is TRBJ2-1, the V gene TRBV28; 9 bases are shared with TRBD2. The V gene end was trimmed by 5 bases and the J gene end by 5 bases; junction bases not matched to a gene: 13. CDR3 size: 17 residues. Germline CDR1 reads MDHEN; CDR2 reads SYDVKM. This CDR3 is CASSPEAWAGGNNEQFF. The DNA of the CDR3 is TGTGCCAGCAGTCCAGAGGCGTGGGCGGGAGGGAACAATGAGCAGTTCTTC.

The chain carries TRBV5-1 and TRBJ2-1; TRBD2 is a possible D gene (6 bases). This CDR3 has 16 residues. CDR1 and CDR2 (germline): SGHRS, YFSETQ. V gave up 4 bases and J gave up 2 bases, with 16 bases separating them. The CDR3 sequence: CASSQGGTRTYNEQFF. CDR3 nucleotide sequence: TGCGCCAGCAGCCAGGGTGGGACTCGGACCTACAATGAGCAGTTCTTC.

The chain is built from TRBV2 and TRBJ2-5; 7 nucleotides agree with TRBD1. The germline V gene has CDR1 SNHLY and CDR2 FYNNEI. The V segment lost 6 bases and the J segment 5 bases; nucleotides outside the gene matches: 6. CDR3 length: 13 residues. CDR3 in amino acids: CASSLTGVETQYF. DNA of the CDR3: TGTGCCAGCAGCCTTACAGGGGTCGAGACCCAGTACTTC.

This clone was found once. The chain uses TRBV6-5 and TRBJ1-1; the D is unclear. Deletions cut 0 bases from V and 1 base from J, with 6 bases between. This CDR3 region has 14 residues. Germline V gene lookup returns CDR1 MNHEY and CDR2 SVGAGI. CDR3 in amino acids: CASSYSTGNTEAFF. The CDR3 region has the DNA TGTGCCAGCAGTTACTCGACGGGGAACACTGAAGCTTTCTTT.

CDR3 in DNA: TGTGCCAGCAGTTTATCATCGGGGGGAGGGAGGTACAATGAGCAGTTCTTC. Residues: CASSLSSGGGRYNEQFF. The genes are TRBV27 and TRBJ2-1, with 7 bases aligning to TRBD2. The CDR3 totals 17 residues. The germline gives CDR1 MNHEY, CDR2 SMNVEV (reference sequence). The ends lost 0 bases at V and 4 bases at J; junction bases unmatched: 9.

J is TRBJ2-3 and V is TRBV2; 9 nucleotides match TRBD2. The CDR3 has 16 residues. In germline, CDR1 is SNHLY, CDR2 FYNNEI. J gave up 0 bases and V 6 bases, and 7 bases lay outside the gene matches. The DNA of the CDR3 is TGTGCCAGCAGAGCAGGACTAGCGACTAGCACAGATACGCAGTATTTT. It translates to CASRAGLATSTDTQYF.

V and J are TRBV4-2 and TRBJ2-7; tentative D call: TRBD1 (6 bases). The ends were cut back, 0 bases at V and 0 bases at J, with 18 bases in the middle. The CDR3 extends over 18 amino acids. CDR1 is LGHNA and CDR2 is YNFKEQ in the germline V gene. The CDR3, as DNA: TGTGCCAGCAGCCAAGATATGGAGTGGACAGTCAGCTCCTACGAGCAGTACTTC. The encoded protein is CASSQDMEWTVSSYEQYF.

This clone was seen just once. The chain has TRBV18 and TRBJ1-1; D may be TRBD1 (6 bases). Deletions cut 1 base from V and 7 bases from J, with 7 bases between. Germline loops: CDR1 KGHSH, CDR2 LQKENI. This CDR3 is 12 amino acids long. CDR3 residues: CASSPRTDEAFF. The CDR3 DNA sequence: TGTGCCAGCTCACCACGGACAGATGAAGCTTTCTTT.

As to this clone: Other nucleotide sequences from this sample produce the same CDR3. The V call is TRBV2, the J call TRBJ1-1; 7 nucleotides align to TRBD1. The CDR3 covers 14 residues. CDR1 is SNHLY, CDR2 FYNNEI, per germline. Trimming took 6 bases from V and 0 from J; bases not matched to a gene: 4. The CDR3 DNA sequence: TGTGCCAGCAGCGTGGGACAGCTGAACACTGAAGCTTTCTTT. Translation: CASSVGQLNTEAFF.

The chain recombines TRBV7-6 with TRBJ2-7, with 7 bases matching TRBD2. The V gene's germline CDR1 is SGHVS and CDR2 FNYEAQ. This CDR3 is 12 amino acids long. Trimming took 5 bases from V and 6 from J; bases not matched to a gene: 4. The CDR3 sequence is CASSASGAEQYF. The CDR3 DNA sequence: TGTGCCAGCAGCGCCAGCGGGGCCGAGCAGTACTTC.

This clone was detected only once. Here the CDR3 DNA reads TGCGCCAGCAGAGGGACAGGGGACGAGCAGTACTTC. Its protein is CASRGTGDEQYF. V gene TRBV5-1 combines with J gene TRBJ2-7, with 10 positions matching TRBD1. V dropped 5 bases and J dropped 5; count of bases not matched to a gene: 1. The germline V gene has CDR1 SGHRS and CDR2 YFSETQ. This CDR3 is built from 12 residues.

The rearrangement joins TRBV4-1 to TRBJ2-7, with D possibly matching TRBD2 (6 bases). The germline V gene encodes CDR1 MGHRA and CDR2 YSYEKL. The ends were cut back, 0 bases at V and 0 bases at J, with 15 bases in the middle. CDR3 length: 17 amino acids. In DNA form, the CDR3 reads TGCGCCAGCAGCCAAGAGGGCGGAGGGGTCAGCTCCTACGAGCAGTACTTC. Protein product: CASSQEGGGVSSYEQYF.

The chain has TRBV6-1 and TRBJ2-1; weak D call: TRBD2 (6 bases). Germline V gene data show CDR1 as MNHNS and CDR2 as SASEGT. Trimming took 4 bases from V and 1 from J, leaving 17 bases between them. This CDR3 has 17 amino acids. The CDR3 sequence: CASSVRRAEASYNEQFF. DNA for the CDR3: TGTGCCAGCAGTGTAAGGAGGGCCGAAGCGTCCTACAATGAGCAGTTCTTC.